This T cell receptor beta chain stems from a study of patients and donors after allogeneic stem cell transplantation. This CDR3 contains 13 residues. Germline V lookup: CDR1 SGHTA, CDR2 FQGTGA. The germline V and J ends were trimmed by 5 bases and 3 bases, with 10 bases remaining between them. TCRdb processed the RT-PCR reads anew with MiXCR; each CDR3 protein has one entry. The table lists about 150,000 distinct CDR3 sequences, over 30% of them singletons, with around 50% in the top ten. This clonotype was detected only once. The chain recombines TRBV7-3 with TRBJ2-5; maybe TRBD1 (5 bases). The TCR sequence derives from a human donor who was either an allogeneic HSCT recipient or a stem cell or donor lymphocyte infusion donor (not recorded which). It is not recorded whose cells these are; they may come from a transplant donor. The sequenced sample consisted of blood, either unsorted or a sorted T cell fraction (not recorded which). Here the CDR3 DNA reads TGTGCCAGCAGCCTGGGGCCCGAAGAGACCCAGTACTTC. Translating it yields CASSLGPEETQYF. Variable domain in full (rest from reference TRBV7-3 and TRBJ2-5): GAGVSQTPSNKVTEKGKYVELRCDPISGHTALYWYRQSLGQGPEFLIYFQGTGAADDSGLPNDRFFAVRPEGSVSTLKIQRTERGDSAVYLCASSLGPEETQYFGPGTRLLVL.